Listed here are 14 T cell receptor beta chains from one sample, sequenced in a study of blood T cell repertoires in COVID-19. Repertoires were generated with immunoSEQ multiplex PCR, while TCRdb's copy carries only in-frame clones and drops some. The sample includes about 110,000 clones, approximately 81% of them seen just once. Sample: peripheral blood. Every receptor here comes from a man in his forties or fifties with acute or convalescent COVID-19.

This clone was detected once. This chain links TRBV2 with TRBJ2-1; unclear D gene. Trimming removed 6 bases from V and 2 bases from J, with 5 bases in between. Germline CDR1 is SNHLY and CDR2 is FYNNEI. The CDR3 loop spans 12 amino acids. This chain's CDR3 is CASRLAYNEQFF. The DNA of the CDR3 is TGTGCCAGCAGGCTAGCCTACAATGAGCAGTTCTTC.

The V gene is TRBV3-1 (or the pseudogene TRBV3-2), the J gene TRBJ1-6, with TRBD1 as a possible D gene (5 bases). The V gene lost 1 base and the J gene lost 3 bases, with 7 bases spanning the gap. The CDR3 sequence is 15 residues long. CDR1 LGHDT and CDR2 YNNKEL come from the germline V gene (reference sequence). This CDR3 is CASSQGGVYNSPLHF. In DNA form, the CDR3 reads TGTGCCAGCAGCCAAGGGGGGGTCTATAATTCACCCCTCCACTTT.

This clone was seen only a few times. V is TRBV6-2 or TRBV6-3 and J is TRBJ2-2, with 8 nucleotides matching TRBD2. V lost 2 bases and J lost 3; bases outside the gene matches: 8. The germline V gene has CDR1 MNHEY and CDR2 SVGEGT. The CDR3 loop spans 17 amino acids. The CDR3 spells CASSYVVGGADTGELFF. CDR3 sequence (DNA): TGTGCCAGCAGTTACGTCGTCGGGGGGGCCGACACCGGGGAGCTGTTTTTT.

The rearrangement joins TRBV2 to TRBJ2-1, with 10 positions matching TRBD1. Trimming cost V 7 bases and J 12 bases; bases outside gene matches: 12. The germline V gene encodes CDR1 SNHLY and CDR2 FYNNEI. The CDR3 spans 14 residues. The DNA for the CDR3 is TGTGCCAGCAATGGGGGACAGGGGCCCCGTGCGCAGTTCTTC. As protein: CASNGGQGPRAQFF.

This clone was detected a few times. The V and J genes are TRBV6-5 and TRBJ1-1; 7 bases are a match to TRBD1. The CDR3 has 15 amino acids. Trimming cost V 6 bases and J 2 bases; bases outside gene matches: 9. Germline V gene sequence: CDR1 MNHEY, CDR2 SVGAGI. CDR3 DNA sequence: TGTGCCAGCAGGATGACAGGGAAAAAAAACACTGAAGCTTTCTTT. This codes for CASRMTGKKNTEAFF.

This chain uses TRBV28 with TRBJ1-6; 7 bases align to TRBD1. The J segment lost 11 bases and the V segment lost 5 bases, leaving 9 bases of the junction unmatched. Germline values: CDR1 MDHEN, CDR2 SYDVKM. CDR3 length: 14 amino acids. The CDR3 bases are TGTGCCAGCAGTGGACAGGTTTTAGGGGCACCCCTCCACTTT. This sequence encodes CASSGQVLGAPLHF.

The CDR3 loop reads CASSLAAGPYTDTQYF. The CDR3 DNA reads as TGTGCCAGCAGCTTAGCGGCGGGGCCCTACACAGATACGCAGTATTTT. The chain is built from TRBV7-9 and TRBJ2-3, with a tentative D call TRBD2 (6 bases). CDR1 and CDR2 from the germline V gene are SEHNR and FQNEAQ (reference sequence). There are 16 residues in the CDR3. Trimming took off 0 bases at V and 2 bases at J, with 12 bases between the two ends. Drawing the rest from reference TRBV7-9 and TRBJ2-3, the complete variable domain is DTGVSQNPRHKITKRGQNVTFRCDPISEHNRLYWYRQTLGQGPEFLTYFQNEAQLEKSRLLSDRFSAERPKGSFSTLEIQRTEQGDSAMYLCASSLAAGPYTDTQYFGPGTRLTVL.

This clone was observed a few times. The rearrangement uses TRBV11-3 and TRBJ2-3, with 8 bases matching TRBD1. CDR3 length: 16 amino acids. Germline V gives CDR1 SGHNT, CDR2 YENEEA. Losses at the gene ends were 3 bases for V and 0 bases for J; bases not matched to a gene: 5. The DNA of the CDR3 is TGTGCCAGCAGCTTGAACAGGGGGATTAGCACAGATACGCAGTATTTT. Amino acids: CASSLNRGISTDTQYF. Together with reference TRBV11-3 and TRBJ2-3, the CDR3 gives the full variable domain: EAGVVQSPRYKIIEKKQPVAFWCNPISGHNTLYWYLQNLGQGPELLIRYENEEAVDDSQLPKDRFSAERLKGVDSTLKIQPAELGDSAVYLCASSLNRGISTDTQYFGPGTRLTVL.

The chain couples TRBV29-1 to TRBJ2-2; TRBD2 might be the D (5 bases). This CDR3 spans 14 amino acids. V lost 6 bases and J lost 5, with 16 bases in between. The germline CDR1 and CDR2 sequences are SQVTM and ANQGSEA. CDR3 amino acids: CSVSRGGGTGELFF. CDR3 coding DNA: TGCAGCGTCTCCAGAGGAGGTGGTACCGGGGAGCTGTTTTTT.

The chain carries TRBV6-5 and TRBJ1-6, with D unclear. The length of the CDR3 is 12 residues. V lost 2 bases and J 9 bases, leaving 5 bases between the germline ends. Germline values: CDR1 MNHEY, CDR2 SVGAGI. The CDR3 sequence: CASSYRGSPLHF. In DNA, the CDR3 is TGTGCCAGCAGTTACCGGGGTTCACCCCTCCACTTT.

The genes are TRBV11-3 and TRBJ2-7, with 8 bases lining up with TRBD2. This CDR3 region has 15 residues. Germline V gives CDR1 SGHNT, CDR2 YENEEA. The ends lost 1 base at V and 2 bases at J; junction bases unmatched: 4. The CDR3 sequence: CASSLGSGTPYEQYF. Written as DNA, the CDR3 is TGTGCCAGCAGCTTAGGTAGCGGGACCCCCTACGAGCAGTACTTC.

CDR3 region: CASSFRQPQHF. The CDR3 DNA follows: TGTGCCAGCAGTTTCCGTCAGCCCCAGCATTTT. The chain uses TRBV28 and TRBJ1-5; no firm D call. The CDR3 contains 11 residues. Trimming took off 3 bases at V and 6 bases at J, with 3 bases between the two ends. Germline CDR1 MDHEN, CDR2 SYDVKM.

The chain uses TRBV5-1 and TRBJ2-5; a weak D match, TRBD1 (6 bases). This CDR3 has 15 residues. CDR1 and CDR2 (germline): SGHRS, YFSETQ. V lost 4 bases to trimming and J lost 1 base, with 14 bases between them. CDR3 DNA sequence: TGCGCCAGCAGCCCCGGGACATTATTCCAAGAGACCCAGTACTTC. It encodes CASSPGTLFQETQYF.

This clone was observed a handful of times. V is TRBV2 and J is TRBJ1-5; no definite D call. Germline-derived CDR1 and CDR2 are SNHLY and FYNNEI. This CDR3 has 15 amino acids. V lost 4 bases, J lost 0 bases, and 10 bases lay in between. CDR3 nucleotide sequence: TGTGCCAGCAGTGGCCACAGAAATAGCAATCAGCCCCAGCATTTT. Protein sequence: CASSGHRNSNQPQHF.